This T cell receptor (beta chain) was sequenced for a study of T cell responses to AZD1222 COVID-19 vaccine. Germline CDR1 and CDR2: LGHNT and FRNRAP. The CDR3 is 12 residues long. V was trimmed by 7 bases and J by 6 bases, leaving 13 bases between them. Clones were sequenced by immunoSEQ multiplex PCR, and TCRdb holds only the in-frame ones, with some missing. The table lists under 200,000 clones, roughly 89% of them singletons, with about 1% in the top ten. Sequenced material: peripheral blood, taken 28 days after the second AZD1222 dose. This clonotype originated in an adult who received the AZD1222 COVID-19 vaccine. The chain combines TRBV12-5 with TRBJ2-7; D unresolved. The DNA of the CDR3 is TGTGCTAGTGTTGGAACCCTGGGCGAGCAGTACTTC. Its protein product is CASVGTLGEQYF.